Listed below are T cell receptor beta chains from one sample, sequenced in a study of T cell clonotyping in hematopoietic cell transplantation. Assay used: immunoSEQ multiplex PCR; TCRdb lists only in-frame clones, some missing. Here the sample spans around 16,000 clones, around 93% being singletons. Sequenced here: peripheral blood mononuclear cells, sampled before stem cell transplant. The receptor set was obtained from a man aged 18 to 29 with biphenotypic leukemia. Some clones in this sample may be carry-over from other donors' samples. Both conserved end residues are part of each CDR3. D genes are given only for firm matches. Size tells how often a clone was seen (once, few, many) or the class of an expanded clone, and some rows leave it out.

abundance: -
j_gene: TRBJ1-4
v_gene: TRBV6-1
d_gene: -
CDR3nt: TGTGCCAGCAGTGAAGCGCTTCCTGGGACCCCCGGTGAAAAACTGTTTTTT
CDR3aa: CASSEALPGTPGEKLFF

abundance: -
j_gene: TRBJ2-1
v_gene: TRBV5-6
d_gene: -
CDR3nt: TGTGCCAGCAGCTTGGAAACAGGAGGGCCCAATGAGCAGTTCTTC
CDR3aa: CASSLETGGPNEQFF

abundance: once
j_gene: TRBJ1-1
v_gene: TRBV19
d_gene: -
CDR3nt: TGTGCCAGTAGTATAGGGCACCCCCGAGGAACTGAAGCTTTCTTT
CDR3aa: CASSIGHPRGTEAFF

abundance: -
j_gene: TRBJ1-6
v_gene: TRBV5-1
d_gene: -
CDR3nt: TGCGCCAGCAGCGAGGGGCGATACAACTCACCCCTCCACTTT
CDR3aa: CASSEGRYNSPLHF

abundance: -
j_gene: TRBJ2-3
v_gene: TRBV6-4
d_gene: TRBD1
CDR3nt: TGTGCCAGCTCTCCGGGACAGGGCGCAGATACGCAGTATTTT
CDR3aa: CASSPGQGADTQYF

abundance: -
j_gene: TRBJ2-7
v_gene: TRBV27
d_gene: TRBD1
CDR3nt: TGTGCCAGCAGCCCCGGACAGGGATTGAACGAGCAGTACTTC
CDR3aa: CASSPGQGLNEQYF

abundance: -
j_gene: TRBJ1-2
v_gene: TRBV12-5
d_gene: -
CDR3nt: TGTGCTAGTGGTTTGAGGGTTAGGGGCTACACCTTC
CDR3aa: CASGLRVRGYTF

abundance: -
j_gene: TRBJ2-7
v_gene: TRBV30
d_gene: -
CDR3nt: TGTGCCTGGAGTCCTAGCCCAAATGAGCAGTACTTC
CDR3aa: CAWSPSPNEQYF

abundance: -
j_gene: TRBJ2-7
v_gene: TRBV5-4
d_gene: TRBD2
CDR3nt: TGTGCCAGCAGCCCGGGACTAGCGGTCGACGAGCAGTACTTC
CDR3aa: CASSPGLAVDEQYF

abundance: -
j_gene: TRBJ2-5
v_gene: TRBV6-6
d_gene: TRBD2
CDR3nt: TGTGCCACCTCGATTGGGACTAGCGGGGGTGGAGAGACCCAGTACTTC
CDR3aa: CATSIGTSGGGETQYF

abundance: -
j_gene: TRBJ1-5
v_gene: TRBV6-1
d_gene: -
CDR3nt: TGTGCCAGCAGTGAAGGGGAGGAGGGTCATCAGCCCCAGCATTTT
CDR3aa: CASSEGEEGHQPQHF

abundance: -
j_gene: TRBJ1-3
v_gene: TRBV6-5
d_gene: -
CDR3nt: TGTGCCAGCAGTTACAGAGTACCGGGAGGAAACACCATATATTTT
CDR3aa: CASSYRVPGGNTIYF

abundance: -
j_gene: TRBJ2-7
v_gene: TRBV29-1
d_gene: -
CDR3nt: TGCAGCGTTGAAGGGGGTTCCGACTTAACCTACGAGCAGTACTTC
CDR3aa: CSVEGGSDLTYEQYF

abundance: -
j_gene: TRBJ2-7
v_gene: TRBV7-8
d_gene: TRBD2
CDR3nt: TGTGCCAGCAGCCGCTGGGGAGGGACCTACGAGCAGTACTTC
CDR3aa: CASSRWGGTYEQYF

abundance: -
j_gene: TRBJ1-2
v_gene: TRBV10-3
d_gene: TRBD1
CDR3nt: TGTGCCATCAGCAAACAGGGGGGATTAAATAACTATGGCTACACCTTC
CDR3aa: CAISKQGGLNNYGYTF

abundance: -
j_gene: TRBJ1-2
v_gene: TRBV19
d_gene: TRBD1
CDR3nt: TGTGCCAGTATGGACAGGGATGTTGATGGCTACACCTTC
CDR3aa: CASMDRDVDGYTF

abundance: -
j_gene: TRBJ2-1
v_gene: TRBV30
d_gene: TRBD1
CDR3nt: TGTGCCTGGAGTGGGGACAGGGTCAACAATGAGCAGTTCTTC
CDR3aa: CAWSGDRVNNEQFF

abundance: -
j_gene: TRBJ2-2
v_gene: TRBV30
d_gene: -
CDR3nt: TGTGCCTGGAGTTCAAACTCGAACACCGGGGAGCTGTTTTTT
CDR3aa: CAWSSNSNTGELFF

abundance: -
j_gene: TRBJ2-7
v_gene: TRBV27
d_gene: -
CDR3nt: TGTGCCAGCAGTCCTTCGGAGGACGCATCCTACGAGCAGTACTTC
CDR3aa: CASSPSEDASYEQYF

abundance: -
j_gene: TRBJ2-3
v_gene: TRBV4-1
d_gene: -
CDR3nt: TGCGCCAGCAGCCGGGTCTTGGACAGAACAGATACGCAGTATTTT
CDR3aa: CASSRVLDRTDTQYF

abundance: -
j_gene: TRBJ1-5
v_gene: TRBV5-1
d_gene: -
CDR3nt: TGCGCCAGCAGCTCTGACGGTAGCAATCAGCCCCAGCATTTT
CDR3aa: CASSSDGSNQPQHF

abundance: -
j_gene: TRBJ1-1
v_gene: TRBV30
d_gene: -
CDR3nt: TGTGCCTGGAGTGTAAGAGGGTTCAGTGGAGCTTTCTTT
CDR3aa: CAWSVRGFSGAFF

abundance: -
j_gene: TRBJ1-2
v_gene: TRBV5-1
d_gene: -
CDR3nt: TGCGCCAGCAGCTTGGTTGGGGGCTCCTATGGCTACACCTTC
CDR3aa: CASSLVGGSYGYTF

abundance: few
j_gene: TRBJ1-1
v_gene: TRBV15
d_gene: -
CDR3nt: TGTGCCACCAGCAGAGCCGACGTAACTGAAGCTTTCTTT
CDR3aa: CATSRADVTEAFF

abundance: -
j_gene: TRBJ2-3
v_gene: TRBV6-5
d_gene: -
CDR3nt: TGTGCCAGCTCGGAGGGGTATACGCAGTATTTT
CDR3aa: CASSEGYTQYF

abundance: -
j_gene: TRBJ1-5
v_gene: TRBV11-2
d_gene: TRBD1
CDR3nt: TGTGCCAGCAGCTTAGGCACAGGGGGAGGGTATCAGCCCCAGCATTTT
CDR3aa: CASSLGTGGGYQPQHF

abundance: -
j_gene: TRBJ2-3
v_gene: TRBV6-5
d_gene: TRBD1
CDR3nt: TGTGCCAGCAGAAAAAGACAGGGGACAGATACGCAGTATTTT
CDR3aa: CASRKRQGTDTQYF

abundance: once
j_gene: TRBJ2-7
v_gene: TRBV27
d_gene: TRBD1
CDR3nt: TGTGCCAGCAGTTTAAGCGGCAGGGGGCAATCCTACGAGCAGTACTTC
CDR3aa: CASSLSGRGQSYEQYF

abundance: once
j_gene: TRBJ1-1
v_gene: TRBV7-9
d_gene: -
CDR3nt: TGTGCCAGCAGCTTAGCAGGTTTGAACACTGAAGCTTTCTTT
CDR3aa: CASSLAGLNTEAFF

abundance: -
j_gene: TRBJ2-3
v_gene: TRBV19
d_gene: TRBD2
CDR3nt: TGTGCCAGTAAGGAGCGGGGGCCTAGCACAGATACGCAGTATTTT
CDR3aa: CASKERGPSTDTQYF

abundance: -
j_gene: TRBJ2-3
v_gene: TRBV6-5
d_gene: TRBD2
CDR3nt: TGTGCCAGCAGTTACGGACTAGCGGGCTGGGGAGATACGCAGTATTTT
CDR3aa: CASSYGLAGWGDTQYF

abundance: -
j_gene: TRBJ1-1
v_gene: TRBV29-1
d_gene: -
CDR3nt: TGCAGCGTTAGGATGAACACTGAAGCTTTCTTT
CDR3aa: CSVRMNTEAFF

abundance: -
j_gene: TRBJ2-1
v_gene: TRBV27
d_gene: TRBD2
CDR3nt: TGTGCCAGCAGTTTGGCGCGGGAGACCTACAATGAGCAGTTCTTC
CDR3aa: CASSLARETYNEQFF

abundance: once
j_gene: TRBJ1-3
v_gene: TRBV6-1
d_gene: TRBD1
CDR3nt: TGTGCCAGCAGTGAAGCGGGGACAGGGGCTTACACCATATATTTT
CDR3aa: CASSEAGTGAYTIYF

abundance: -
j_gene: TRBJ1-1
v_gene: TRBV9
d_gene: -
CDR3nt: TGTGCCAGCAGCGTAGAGGGTCTGAACACTGAAGCTTTCTTT
CDR3aa: CASSVEGLNTEAFF

abundance: -
j_gene: TRBJ1-1
v_gene: TRBV4-3
d_gene: -
CDR3nt: TGCGCCAGCAGCCAAGATGGGAGAGGTGAAGCTTTCTTT
CDR3aa: CASSQDGRGEAFF

abundance: -
j_gene: TRBJ1-6
v_gene: TRBV5-5
d_gene: TRBD1
CDR3nt: TGTGCCAGCAGCGAAAGGCCCGGACAGGCGGATAATTCACCCCTCCACTTT
CDR3aa: CASSERPGQADNSPLHF

abundance: -
j_gene: TRBJ2-7
v_gene: TRBV7-9
d_gene: -
CDR3nt: TGTGCCAGCAGCCGCCGGGACATGAACTCCTACGAGCAGTACTTC
CDR3aa: CASSRRDMNSYEQYF

abundance: -
j_gene: TRBJ2-1
v_gene: TRBV7-9
d_gene: -
CDR3nt: TGTGCCAGCAGCTTCCAGGGGGGCAACAATGAGCAGTTCTTC
CDR3aa: CASSFQGGNNEQFF

abundance: -
j_gene: TRBJ1-3
v_gene: TRBV30
d_gene: -
CDR3nt: TGTGCCTGGAGTAGGATGGGGACTGGAAACACCATATATTTT
CDR3aa: CAWSRMGTGNTIYF

abundance: once
j_gene: TRBJ2-7
v_gene: TRBV9
d_gene: -
CDR3nt: TGTGCCAGCAGCGTAGGGGAAACGGCTGCCGGGTACGAGCAGTACTTC
CDR3aa: CASSVGETAAGYEQYF

abundance: -
j_gene: TRBJ1-5
v_gene: TRBV30
d_gene: -
CDR3nt: TGTGCCTGGAGTCGAAGGAGAGGAAGCGATAGCAATCAGCCCCAGCATTTT
CDR3aa: CAWSRRRGSDSNQPQHF

abundance: -
j_gene: TRBJ2-2
v_gene: TRBV4-3
d_gene: TRBD2
CDR3nt: TGCGCCAGCAGCCAACAGGGACTAGCGGGGGGGACCGGGGAGCTGTTTTTT
CDR3aa: CASSQQGLAGGTGELFF

abundance: -
j_gene: TRBJ1-2
v_gene: TRBV29-1
d_gene: -
CDR3nt: TGCAGCGTTGACGACACTTCCGAGTCCTATGGCTACACCTTC
CDR3aa: CSVDDTSESYGYTF

abundance: once
j_gene: TRBJ2-5
v_gene: TRBV6-1
d_gene: -
CDR3nt: TGTGCCAGCACCGACTCAGCAGGGGAGGTAGAGACCCAGTACTTC
CDR3aa: CASTDSAGEVETQYF

abundance: -
j_gene: TRBJ2-1
v_gene: TRBV10-3
d_gene: TRBD2
CDR3nt: TGTGCCATCAGCGATCTTAGCGGGGGGCTTTACAATGAGCAGTTCTTC
CDR3aa: CAISDLSGGLYNEQFF

abundance: -
j_gene: TRBJ1-5
v_gene: TRBV27
d_gene: -
CDR3nt: TGTGCCAGCGAGCCCCCGGGCCTAGCAGGCCTTAATCAGCCCCAGCATTTT
CDR3aa: CASEPPGLAGLNQPQHF

abundance: -
j_gene: TRBJ2-7
v_gene: TRBV5-6
d_gene: -
CDR3nt: TGTGCCAGCAGCTTTGGGAGGAGCTACGAGCAGTACTTC
CDR3aa: CASSFGRSYEQYF

abundance: -
j_gene: TRBJ2-2
v_gene: TRBV6-5
d_gene: TRBD2
CDR3nt: TGTGCCAGCAGTTTTAGCGGGGGTGGGAACGGGGAGCTGTTTTTT
CDR3aa: CASSFSGGGNGELFF

abundance: -
j_gene: TRBJ2-2
v_gene: TRBV7-2
d_gene: -
CDR3nt: TGTGCCAGCAGCTTAGCGGTGGGACGGGACACCGGGGAGCTGTTTTTT
CDR3aa: CASSLAVGRDTGELFF

abundance: -
j_gene: TRBJ2-2
v_gene: TRBV19
d_gene: -
CDR3nt: TGTGCCAGTAGTAGCCAAGCGAACACCGGGGAGCTGTTTTTT
CDR3aa: CASSSQANTGELFF

abundance: once
j_gene: TRBJ2-3
v_gene: TRBV6-5
d_gene: -
CDR3nt: TGTGCCAGCAGCCCACAAGGGCGAGTAGATACGCAGTATTTT
CDR3aa: CASSPQGRVDTQYF

abundance: -
j_gene: TRBJ2-5
v_gene: TRBV5-6
d_gene: -
CDR3nt: TGTGCCAGCAGCTTGGGTAGGGGAGAGACCCAGTACTTC
CDR3aa: CASSLGRGETQYF

abundance: -
j_gene: TRBJ1-2
v_gene: TRBV2
d_gene: -
CDR3nt: TGTGCCAGCAGGCCCGGGCCGGTCTATGGCTACACCTTC
CDR3aa: CASRPGPVYGYTF

abundance: -
j_gene: TRBJ2-1
v_gene: TRBV28
d_gene: TRBD2
CDR3nt: TGTGCCAGCACCGCCTTGCGACTAGCGGGGGACAATGAGCAGTTCTTC
CDR3aa: CASTALRLAGDNEQFF

abundance: -
j_gene: TRBJ1-2
v_gene: TRBV6-5
d_gene: -
CDR3nt: TGTGCCAGCAGTTCCCTACAAGTTGCGGGCTATGGCTACACCTTC
CDR3aa: CASSSLQVAGYGYTF

abundance: once
j_gene: TRBJ1-1
v_gene: TRBV2
d_gene: -
CDR3nt: TGTGCCAGCAGAGCCTTAACCCGGGGCACTGAAGCTTTCTTT
CDR3aa: CASRALTRGTEAFF

abundance: -
j_gene: TRBJ2-1
v_gene: TRBV6-4
d_gene: TRBD2
CDR3nt: TGTGCCAGCAGTGCTACTAGCGGGGGGTACAATGAGCAGTTCTTC
CDR3aa: CASSATSGGYNEQFF

abundance: -
j_gene: TRBJ2-2
v_gene: TRBV9
d_gene: -
CDR3nt: TGTGCCAGCAGCGAGAGGAGCAGCCCCACCGGGGAGCTGTTTTTT
CDR3aa: CASSERSSPTGELFF